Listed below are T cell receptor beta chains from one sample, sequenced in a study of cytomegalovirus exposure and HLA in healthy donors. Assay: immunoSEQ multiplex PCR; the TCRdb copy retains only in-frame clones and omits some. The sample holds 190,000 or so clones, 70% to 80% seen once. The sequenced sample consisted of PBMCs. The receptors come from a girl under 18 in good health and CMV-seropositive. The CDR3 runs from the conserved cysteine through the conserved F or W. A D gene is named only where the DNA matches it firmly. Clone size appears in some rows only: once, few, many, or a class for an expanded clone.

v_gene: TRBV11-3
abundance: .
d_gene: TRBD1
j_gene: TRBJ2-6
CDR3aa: CASSLGQGVPGANVLTF
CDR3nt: TGTGCCAGCAGCTTAGGACAGGGTGTCCCTGGGGCCAACGTCCTGACTTTC

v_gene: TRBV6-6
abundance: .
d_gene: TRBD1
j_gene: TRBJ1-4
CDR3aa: CASRTGTENEKLFF
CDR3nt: TGTGCCAGCAGAACCGGGACAGAGAATGAAAAACTGTTTTTT

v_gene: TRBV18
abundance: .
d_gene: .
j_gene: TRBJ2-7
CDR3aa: CASSLASHSSYEQYF
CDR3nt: TGTGCCAGCTCACTTGCTAGCCATAGCTCCTACGAGCAGTACTTC

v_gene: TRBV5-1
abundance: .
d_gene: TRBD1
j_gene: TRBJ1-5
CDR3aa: CASSVTGDDNQPQHF
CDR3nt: TGCGCCAGCAGCGTGACAGGGGATGACAATCAGCCCCAGCATTTT

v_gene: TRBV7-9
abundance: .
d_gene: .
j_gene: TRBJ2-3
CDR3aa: CASSLGLGGPTDTQYF
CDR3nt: TGTGCCAGCAGCTTAGGTCTGGGGGGGCCGACAGATACGCAGTATTTT

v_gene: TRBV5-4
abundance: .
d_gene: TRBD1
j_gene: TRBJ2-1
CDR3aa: CASSLGQGAYNEQFF
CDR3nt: TGTGCCAGCAGCTTGGGACAGGGGGCCTACAATGAGCAGTTCTTC

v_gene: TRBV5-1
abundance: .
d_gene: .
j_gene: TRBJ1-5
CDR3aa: CASSSSGQSNQPQHF
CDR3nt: TGCGCCAGCAGCTCGTCCGGACAGAGCAATCAGCCCCAGCATTTT

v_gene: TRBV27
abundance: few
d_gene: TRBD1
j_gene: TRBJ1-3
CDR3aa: CASSGTVSGNTIYF
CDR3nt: TGTGCCAGCAGTGGGACAGTCTCTGGAAACACCATATATTTT

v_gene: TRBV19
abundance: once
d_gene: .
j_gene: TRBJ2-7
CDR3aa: CASSPGSVLVEQYF
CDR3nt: TGTGCCAGTAGTCCAGGGTCCGTGTTGGTCGAGCAGTACTTC

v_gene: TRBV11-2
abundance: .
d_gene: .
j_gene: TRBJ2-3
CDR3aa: CASSGLTTSTDTQYF
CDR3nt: TGTGCCAGCAGCGGACTTACGACTAGCACAGATACGCAGTATTTT

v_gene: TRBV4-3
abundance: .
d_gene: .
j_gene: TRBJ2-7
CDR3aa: CASSQETYDYEQYF
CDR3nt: TGCGCCAGCAGCCAAGAGACTTATGACTACGAGCAGTACTTC

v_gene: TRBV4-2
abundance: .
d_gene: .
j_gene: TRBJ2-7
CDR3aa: CASSQGEEGHLHYEQYF
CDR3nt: TGTGCCAGCAGCCAAGGCGAGGAGGGGCATCTCCACTACGAGCAGTACTTC

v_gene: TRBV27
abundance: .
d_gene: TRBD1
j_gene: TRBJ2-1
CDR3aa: CASSLPDRVKQFF
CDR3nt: TGTGCCAGCAGTTTACCCGACAGGGTAAAACAGTTCTTC

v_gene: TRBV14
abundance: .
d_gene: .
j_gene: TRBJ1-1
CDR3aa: CASSQGSARNTEAFF
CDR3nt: TGTGCCAGCAGCCAAGGATCCGCGAGGAACACTGAAGCTTTCTTT

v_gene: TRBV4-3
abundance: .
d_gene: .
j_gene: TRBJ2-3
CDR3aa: CASSQDSSADTQYF
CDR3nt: TGCGCCAGCAGCCAAGATTCATCAGCAGATACGCAGTATTTT

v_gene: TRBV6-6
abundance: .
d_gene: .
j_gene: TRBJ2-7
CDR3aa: CASSYLASYEQYF
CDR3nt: TGTGCCAGCAGTTACTTAGCGAGCTACGAGCAGTACTTC

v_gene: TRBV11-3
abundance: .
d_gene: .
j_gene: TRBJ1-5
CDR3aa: CASSLASGSNQPQHF
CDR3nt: TGTGCCAGCAGCTTAGCGTCCGGGAGCAATCAGCCCCAGCATTTT

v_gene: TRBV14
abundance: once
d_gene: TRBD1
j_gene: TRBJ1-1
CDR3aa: CASRGTGLVTEAFF
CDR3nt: TGTGCCAGCAGAGGGACAGGGTTGGTCACTGAAGCTTTCTTT

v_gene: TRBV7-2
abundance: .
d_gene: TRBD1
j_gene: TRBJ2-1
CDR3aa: CASSSTGTGGFFNEQFF
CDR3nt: TGTGCCAGCAGCTCAACAGGGACAGGGGGTTTTTTCAATGAGCAGTTCTTC

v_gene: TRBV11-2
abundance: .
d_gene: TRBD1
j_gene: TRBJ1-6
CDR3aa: CASSFGTGTGIEALHF
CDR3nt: TGTGCCAGCAGCTTCGGGACCGGGACAGGGATTGAGGCCCTCCACTTT

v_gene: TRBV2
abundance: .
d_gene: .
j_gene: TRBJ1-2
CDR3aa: CASSGFEVPSGYTF
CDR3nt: TGTGCCAGCAGTGGGTTTGAGGTACCAAGTGGCTACACCTTC

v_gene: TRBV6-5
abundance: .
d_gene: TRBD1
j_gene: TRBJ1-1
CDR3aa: CASSYDRGPTEAFF
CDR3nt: TGTGCCAGCAGTTACGACAGGGGGCCCACTGAAGCTTTCTTT

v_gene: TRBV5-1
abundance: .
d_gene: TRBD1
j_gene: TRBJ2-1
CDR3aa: CASSSSPGQGIGEQFF
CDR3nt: TGCGCCAGCAGCTCGAGCCCGGGACAGGGAATAGGTGAGCAGTTCTTC

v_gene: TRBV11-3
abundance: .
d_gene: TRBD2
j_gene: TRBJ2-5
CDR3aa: CASSSGLAGVETQYF
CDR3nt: TGTGCCAGCAGCTCGGGACTAGCGGGGGTGGAGACCCAGTACTTC

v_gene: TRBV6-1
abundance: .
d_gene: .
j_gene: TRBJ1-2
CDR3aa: CASSATGKLLGYPF
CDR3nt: TGTGCCAGCAGTGCCACAGGTAAACTGCTTGGCTACCCCTTC

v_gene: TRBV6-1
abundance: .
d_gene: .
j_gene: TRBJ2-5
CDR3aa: CASRAGSRETQYF
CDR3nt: TGTGCCAGCAGGGCAGGGTCCAGAGAGACCCAGTACTTC

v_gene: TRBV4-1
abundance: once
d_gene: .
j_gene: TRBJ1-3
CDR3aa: CASSQVAGDGNTIYF
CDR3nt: TGCGCCAGCAGCCAGGTGGCAGGGGATGGAAACACCATATATTTT

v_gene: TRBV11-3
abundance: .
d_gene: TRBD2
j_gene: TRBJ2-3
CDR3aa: CASSSSAGENTDTQYF
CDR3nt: TGTGCCAGCAGCTCCTCTGCGGGGGAAAACACAGATACGCAGTATTTT

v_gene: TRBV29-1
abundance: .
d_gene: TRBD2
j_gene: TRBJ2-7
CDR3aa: CSASSGGLEQYF
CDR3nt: TGCAGCGCCTCCTCGGGGGGACTCGAGCAGTACTTC